What follows are 5 T cell receptor beta chains derived from one specimen sequenced in a study of post-analysis software for immune sequencing data. Whole-study findings and limits: Relative to controls, patients had about five TRBV segments at higher frequency, with TRBV5-6, TRBV5-1 and TRBV20-1 among these.

Unique molecular identifiers were present in the TCR beta cDNA libraries. In TCRdb, the PCR reads were re-called with MiXCR into one record per CDR3 protein. The sample records 800,000 to 950,000 distinct CDR3 sequences, under 70% being singletons. These receptors' targets are unknown. Material: blood. All receptors come from a girl aged 10-17 years with multiple sclerosis.

There are a few counts of this clonotype. The chain recombines TRBV5-1 with TRBJ2-1; possible D gene TRBD2, 5 bases. The V gene's germline CDR1 is SGHRS and CDR2 YFSETQ. The CDR3 spans 13 residues. V dropped 3 bases and J dropped 14 bases, with 18 bases sitting between them. The CDR3 DNA follows: TGCGCCAGCAGCTCGACACCCGGGGAAGTAAAGTTCTTC. It is translated as CASSSTPGEVKFF.

The chain uses TRBV27 and TRBJ2-7, with D perhaps matching TRBD2 (5 bases). This CDR3 is 14 amino acids long. The germline V gene encodes CDR1 MNHEY and CDR2 SMNVEV (reference sequence). V lost 6 bases and J 0 bases, leaving 12 bases between the germline ends. The CDR3 DNA follows: TGTGCCAGCAGCCTCAGGAGGAGCTCCTACGAGCAGTACTTC. Translating gives CASSLRRSSYEQYF.

CDR3 nucleotides: TGTGCCAGCAGTCCCCGGTCCAAAAACATTCAGTACTTC. Translation gives CASSPRSKNIQYF. The rearrangement uses TRBV6-5 and TRBJ2-7; D not certain. The end of the DNA fits TRBJ2-4 better, so the J call may be wrong. This CDR3 contains 13 residues. Looked up from germline, CDR1 is MNHEY and CDR2 is SVGAGI.

This clonotype was detected once. The genes are TRBV20-1 and TRBJ2-3; TRBD2 is a possible D gene (6 bases). Deletions cut 1 base from V and 1 base from J, with 9 bases between. CDR3 size: 14 residues. The germline V gene has CDR1 DFQATT and CDR2 SNEGSKA (reference sequence). CDR3 DNA sequence: TGCAGTGCTAGAGGGGCTAGCGGCACAGATACGCAGTATTTT. Translated: CSARGASGTDTQYF.

As concerns this clonotype: This clone may be a read error of a much larger clone one base away. The chain joins TRBV25-1 to TRBJ2-1; D is uncertain. The length of the CDR3 is 11 residues. The germline V and J ends were trimmed by 3 bases and 5 bases, with 2 bases remaining between them. Germline lookup yields CDR1 MGHDK and CDR2 SYGVNS. CDR3 in amino acids: CASSDHNEQFF. CDR3 coding DNA: TGTGCCAGCAGTGACCACAATGAGCAGTTCTTC.